Presented here are 22 T cell receptor beta chains from one specimen sequenced in a study of siplizumab effects on memory and regulatory T cells. For these receptors, no antigen is known. The table came from immunoSEQ multiplex PCR; TCRdb's copy has only in-frame clones and leaves some out. The table shows about 6,600 clones, with 35% to 40% occurring only once. Coculturing was carried out on the mixed lymphocyte reaction cells. It lasted six to seven days and was done at 37°C. Sequencing input: CFSE-low (dividing) CD8+ T cells sorted from an allogeneic mixed lymphocyte reaction. Receptors originate from a human donor in good health; the cells came from an allogeneic mixed lymphocyte reaction.

The chain employs TRBV10-3 and TRBJ2-1; D is possibly TRBD2 (6 bases). Deletions cut 2 bases from V and 4 bases from J, with 15 bases between. The CDR3 is 16 residues long. Germline V gene lookup returns CDR1 ENHRY and CDR2 SYGVKD. The CDR3 region has the DNA TGTGCCATCAGTGAGGGCCAGGTTGCGGGGTACAATGAGCAGTTCTTC. It encodes CAISEGQVAGYNEQFF.

The V gene is TRBV2, the J gene TRBJ2-1; 8 nucleotides line up with TRBD2. Germline CDR1 and CDR2: SNHLY and FYNNEI. Losses at the gene ends were 4 bases for V and 9 bases for J; bases not matched to a gene: 11. CDR3 length: 15 amino acids. The CDR3 region has the DNA TGTGCCAGCAGTGTAGGGGTAGCGGGAATGGGTGAGCAGTTCTTC. It encodes CASSVGVAGMGEQFF.

V is TRBV4-3 and J is TRBJ1-5, with D possibly TRBD1 on 5 matching bases. Trimming shortened V by 3 bases and J by 4 bases, and 13 bases separated the two germline ends. The CDR3 is made up of 15 amino acids. Germline values: CDR1 LGHNA, CDR2 YSLEER. The CDR3: CASSQILGENQPQHF. In nucleotides, the CDR3 is TGCGCCAGCAGCCAGATTCTAGGGGAAAATCAGCCCCAGCATTTT.

The table lists this clone with a few counts. The genes are TRBV21-1 and TRBJ2-1; the table assigns TRBD2, which was not confirmed against the DNA. TRBV21-1 is an annotated pseudogene. This CDR3 has 18 residues. CDR3 sequence (DNA): TGTGCCAGCAGCAAAGCAAGGAGCGGGAGGTGGTCCTACAATGAGCAGTTCTTC. Amino acids: CASSKARSGRWSYNEQFF.

The J gene is TRBJ2-2, the V gene TRBV27, with 13 positions matching TRBD2. V trimming: 10 bases; J trimming: 4 bases; junction bases outside the gene matches: 3. Germline V gives CDR1 MNHEY, CDR2 SMNVEV (reference sequence). The length of the CDR3 is 14 residues. CDR3 region: CATRLAGGTGELFF. DNA of the CDR3: TGTGCCACCAGACTAGCGGGAGGCACCGGGGAGCTGTTTTTT.

V and J are TRBV7-1 and TRBJ2-1; the match to TRBD2 covers 7 bases. TRBV7-1 is an open reading frame, and its role is uncertain. V gave up 4 bases and J gave up 0 bases; unmatched junction bases: 9. This CDR3 has 17 residues. The CDR3 loop is CASSLGLAVVSYNEQFF. The CDR3 nucleotides read TGTGCCAGCAGCTTAGGCCTAGCGGTCGTCTCCTACAATGAGCAGTTCTTC.

J is TRBJ1-1 and V is TRBV13, with a possible D match to TRBD1 (6 bases). The CDR3 consists of 13 residues. The germline gives CDR1 PRHDT, CDR2 FYEKMQ (reference sequence). The germline V and J ends were trimmed by 5 bases and 5 bases, with 12 bases remaining between them. In DNA, the CDR3 is TGTGCCAGCAGCCCACAGGGAGTGACTGAAGCTTTCTTT. It specifies CASSPQGVTEAFF.

The rearrangement uses TRBV5-6 and TRBJ2-7; D perhaps matches TRBD2 (6 bases). Trimming removed 3 bases at V and 1 base at J, with 8 bases between. Germline assignment: CDR1 SGHDT and CDR2 YYEEEE. The CDR3 covers 13 residues. CDR3 nucleotide sequence: TGTGCCAGCAGCTGGGGGACTTCCTACGAGCAGTACTTC. Translated, it gives CASSWGTSYEQYF.

This clone rates as medium-sized. The chain links TRBV28 to TRBJ2-1; 13 bases agree with TRBD2. The CDR3 totals 17 residues. The J segment lost 8 bases and the V segment lost 4 bases, leaving 11 bases of the junction unmatched. Germline assignment: CDR1 MDHEN and CDR2 SYDVKM. The CDR3 sequence is CASSSPGLAGLVDEQFF. The CDR3 DNA follows: TGTGCCAGCAGTTCGCCGGGACTAGCGGGATTGGTCGATGAGCAGTTCTTC.

Concerning this clone: The junction departs from the called germline gene at one end, perhaps through a read error. The chain recombines TRBV5-1 with TRBJ2-7; 7 bases agree with TRBD1. This CDR3 contains 13 residues. CDR1 and CDR2 from the germline V gene are SGHRS and YFSETQ. The CDR3 region is CATTRGQSYEQYF. CDR3 in DNA: TGTGCCACCACCCGGGGACAGAGCTACGAGCAGTACTTC.

This clone is deemed medium-sized (0.01 to 0.1%). The rearrangement joins TRBV19 to TRBJ2-2; D remains unclear. The CDR3 has 11 residues. Germline CDR1 reads LNHDA; CDR2 reads SQIVND (reference sequence). Trimming took 7 bases from V and 4 from J, leaving 4 bases between them. The CDR3 loop reads CASTGTGELFF. The DNA of the CDR3 is TGTGCCAGTACTGGCACCGGGGAGCTGTTTTTT.

By proportion, this clone is medium-sized. V gene TRBV7-9 combines with J gene TRBJ2-1, with a weak D call TRBD1 (6 bases). Per germline, CDR1 SEHNR and CDR2 FQNEAQ (reference sequence). There are 13 residues in the CDR3. Trimming took 5 bases from V and 5 from J, leaving 10 bases between them. The CDR3 DNA sequence: TGTGCCAGCAGCCATGACAGGAACAATGAGCAGTTCTTC. Translated: CASSHDRNNEQFF.

This clone was picked up a small number of times. V usage is TRBV30 and J usage is TRBJ1-6, with TRBD1 matching over 9 bases. Looked up from germline, CDR1 is GTSNPN and CDR2 is SVGIG (reference sequence). CDR3 length: 16 amino acids. J gave up 7 bases and V 7 bases, and 14 bases lay outside the gene matches. The CDR3 nucleotides read TGTGCCTCGACCCCCCGGGACAGGGTATCAAATTCACCCCTCCACTTT. It yields the protein CASTPRDRVSNSPLHF.

In this sample, this clone is medium-sized. The chain is built from TRBV5-1 and TRBJ2-1; 13 nucleotides align to TRBD2. The J segment lost 7 bases and the V segment lost 2 bases, leaving 3 bases of the junction unmatched. Germline-derived CDR1 and CDR2 are SGHRS and YFSETQ. The CDR3 totals 15 residues. The CDR3 DNA reads TGCGCCAGCAGCTTTGGACTAGCGGGAGAGAATGAGCAGTTCTTC. Its protein product is CASSFGLAGENEQFF.

The V call is TRBV11-3, the J call TRBJ2-7, with D possibly being TRBD1 (6 bases). This CDR3 region has 13 residues. Germline assignment: CDR1 SGHNT and CDR2 YENEEA. Trimming pared 4 bases from V and 9 bases from J, leaving 16 bases between. The DNA of the CDR3 is TGTGCCAGCAGCTACTGGACAGAACGCTGGCAGTACTTC. Translating gives CASSYWTERWQYF.

This clone is judged medium-sized (0.01 to 0.1%). The gene calls are TRBV5-4 and TRBJ2-2; maybe TRBD1 (6 bases). Germline V lookup: CDR1 SGHNT, CDR2 YYREEE (reference sequence). The ends were cut back, 2 bases at V and 6 bases at J, with 14 bases in the middle. This CDR3 is built from 15 residues. The CDR3 loop reads CASSFLAGAAGELFF. The CDR3 DNA reads TGTGCCAGCAGCTTTCTCGCAGGGGCGGCCGGGGAGCTGTTTTTT.

V gene TRBV19 combines with J gene TRBJ2-7, with TRBD1 matching over 9 bases. Trimming cost V 6 bases and J 5 bases; bases outside gene matches: 11. From germline, CDR1 is LNHDA and CDR2 SQIVND (reference sequence). The CDR3 runs to 15 residues. CDR3 bases: TGTGCCAGTAGCCGATCGGGACAGGGTTTTCACGAGCAGTACTTC. Amino acids: CASSRSGQGFHEQYF.

The V gene is TRBV9, the J gene TRBJ2-7, with unresolved D. The CDR3 runs 14 residues. V shed 0 bases and J shed 0 bases, with 7 bases lying between them. Germline CDR1 SGDLS, CDR2 YYNGEE. The CDR3 here is CASSVEAASYEQYF. The DNA for the CDR3 is TGTGCCAGCAGCGTAGAGGCCGCCTCCTACGAGCAGTACTTC.

This clone was counted a few times. J is TRBJ2-1 and V is TRBV15; D uncertain. The CDR3 sequence is 12 residues long. Germline assignment: CDR1 LNHNV and CDR2 YYDKDF (reference sequence). Trimming pared 9 bases from V and 10 bases from J, leaving 16 bases between. CDR3: CATTATGQEQFF. DNA for the CDR3: TGTGCCACGACCGCGACCGGGCAGGAGCAGTTCTTC.

The rearrangement uses TRBV18 and TRBJ1-5; possible D gene TRBD1, 5 bases. Germline assignment: CDR1 KGHSH and CDR2 LQKENI. This CDR3 contains 14 residues. The germline V and J ends were trimmed by 6 bases and 2 bases, with 11 bases remaining between them. This CDR3 reads CASSQGDGNQPQHF. For the CDR3, the DNA is TGTGCCAGCTCCCAGGGAGACGGCAATCAGCCCCAGCATTTT.

The chain uses TRBV7-6 and TRBJ1-5, with D unclear. The germline V gene encodes CDR1 SGHVS and CDR2 FNYEAQ. The CDR3 length is 13 residues. V was cut by 1 base and J by 2 bases, with 3 bases left in between. The CDR3 here is CASSLVGNQPQHF. CDR3 bases: TGTGCCAGCAGCTTAGTGGGCAATCAGCCCCAGCATTTT.

The chain is built from TRBV6-9 and TRBJ1-2, with D unresolved. The CDR3 consists of 12 residues. With 7 bases removed from V and 4 bases from J, the gap between germline ends came to 10 bases. Germline loops: CDR1 MNHGY, CDR2 SVAAGI. The CDR3 reads CASNGKTYGYTF. DNA of the CDR3: TGTGCCAGCAACGGAAAGACCTATGGCTACACCTTC.